This paragraph covers one T cell receptor beta chain sequence. Its antigen is undetermined. The sample is drawn from a study of T cells in Graves' hyperthyroidism and ophthalmopathy. Notes on the study in general: Blood held most thyroid clonotypes expanded above 0.001 frequency.

The CDR3 runs 14 residues. Germline loops: CDR1 SGHDN, CDR2 FVKESK. The V gene lost 1 base and the J gene lost 4 bases, with 7 bases spanning the gap. Researchers amplified the TCR beta CDR3 regions from RNA transcripts. In the first-round RT-PCR of the TCR CDR3, the HTBI primer set was used. Using its own MiXCR run on the multiplex PCR reads, TCRdb lists one record per CDR3 protein. The table includes around 500,000 distinct CDR3 sequences, roughly 16% detected once. Disease duration was under 3 months in the ophthalmopathy patients, who also had a Clinical Activity Score of at least 3 and a NOSPECS grade of at least 4. Extraction of PBMCs used under 13 ml of fresh peripheral blood.

Sequencing was carried out using blood. This sequence was found in a woman under 40 with Graves' ophthalmopathy. The chain carries TRBV14 and TRBJ2-2; D ambiguous. This chain's CDR3 is CASSQVMGTGELFF. CDR3 DNA sequence: TGTGCCAGCAGCCAAGTGATGGGCACCGGGGAGCTGTTTTTT.